This T cell receptor beta chain was recorded in a study of blood T cell repertoires in COVID-19. The table came from immunoSEQ multiplex PCR; TCRdb's copy has only in-frame clones and leaves some out. The table records around 65,000 clones, approximately 75% of them present only once. Per the germline V gene, CDR1 is SQVTM and CDR2 is ANQGSEA. CDR3 length: 12 amino acids. Trimming shortened V by 4 bases and J by 7 bases, and 10 bases separated the two germline ends. The chain links TRBV29-1 to TRBJ1-4, with D unclear. This receptor was taken from a human donor in a cohort sampled during active COVID-19. The material sequenced was peripheral blood. The CDR3 region is CSVAETPEKLFF. The CDR3 nucleotides are TGCAGCGTTGCTGAGACACCTGAAAAACTGTTTTTT.